This entry features one T cell receptor beta chain sequence. Deletions cut 5 bases from V and 0 bases from J, with 11 bases between. This CDR3 spans 14 amino acids. From germline, CDR1 is SNHLY and CDR2 FYNNEI. TCRdb's table, derived via immunoSEQ multiplex PCR, lists solely in-frame clones and lacks some. In the table there are over 400,000 clones, 90% of which are singletons. The treatment here: roughly 18 received Ad26.COV2.S at low or high dose, single or two shots; several received placebo; per-sample allocation not given. Sample collection was performed on day 63 after the first vaccine or placebo injection. This sample is drawn from a study of Ad26.COV2.S vaccination and SARS-CoV-2 variants.

This sequence was found in a person aged 18-65 years who received the Ad26.COV2.S COVID-19 vaccine or a placebo. The genes are TRBV2 and TRBJ2-7; D call uncertain. This sample comprised peripheral blood, obtained in a trial of Ad26.COV2.S vaccine versus placebo. CDR3 region: CASSLGTPSYEQYF. The CDR3 DNA sequence: TGTGCCAGCAGTCTGGGAACTCCCTCCTACGAGCAGTACTTC.